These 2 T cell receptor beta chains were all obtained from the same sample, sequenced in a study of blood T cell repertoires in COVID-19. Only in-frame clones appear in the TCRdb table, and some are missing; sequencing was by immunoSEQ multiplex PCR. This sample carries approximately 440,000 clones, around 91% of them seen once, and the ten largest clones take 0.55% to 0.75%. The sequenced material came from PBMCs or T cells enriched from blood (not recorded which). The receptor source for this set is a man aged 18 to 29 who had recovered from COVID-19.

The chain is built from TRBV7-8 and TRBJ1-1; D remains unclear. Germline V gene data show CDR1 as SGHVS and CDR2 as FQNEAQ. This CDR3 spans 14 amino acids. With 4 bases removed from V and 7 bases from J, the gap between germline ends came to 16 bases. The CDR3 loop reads CASSSSVAGVEAFF. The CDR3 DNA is TGTGCCAGCAGCTCCTCTGTTGCGGGTGTTGAAGCTTTCTTT.

Here the CDR3 reads CASSHLGHGEKLFF. The CDR3 DNA follows: TGCGCCAGCAGCCATCTAGGACACGGGGAAAAACTGTTTTTT. The chain has TRBV4-1 and TRBJ1-4, with a weak D call TRBD1 (5 bases). CDR1 MGHRA and CDR2 YSYEKL come from the germline V gene. This CDR3 has 14 amino acids. Trimming removed 3 bases from V and 8 bases from J, with 13 bases in between.